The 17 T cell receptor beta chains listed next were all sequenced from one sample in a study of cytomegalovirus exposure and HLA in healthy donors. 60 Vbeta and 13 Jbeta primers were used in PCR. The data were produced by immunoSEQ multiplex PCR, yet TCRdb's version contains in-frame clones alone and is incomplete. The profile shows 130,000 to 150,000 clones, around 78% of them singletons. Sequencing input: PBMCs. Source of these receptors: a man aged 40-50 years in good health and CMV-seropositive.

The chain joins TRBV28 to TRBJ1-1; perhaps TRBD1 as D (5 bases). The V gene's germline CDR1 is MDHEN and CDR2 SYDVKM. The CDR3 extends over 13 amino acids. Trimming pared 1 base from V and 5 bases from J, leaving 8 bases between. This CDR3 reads CASSLFRETEAFF. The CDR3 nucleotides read TGTGCCAGCAGTTTATTCAGGGAAACTGAAGCTTTCTTT. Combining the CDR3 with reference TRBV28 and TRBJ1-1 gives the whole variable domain DVKVTQSSRYLVKRTGEKVFLECVQDMDHENMFWYRQDPGLGLRLIYFSYDVKMKEKGDIPEGYSVSREKKERFSLILESASTNQTSMYLCASSLFRETEAFFGQGTRLTVV.

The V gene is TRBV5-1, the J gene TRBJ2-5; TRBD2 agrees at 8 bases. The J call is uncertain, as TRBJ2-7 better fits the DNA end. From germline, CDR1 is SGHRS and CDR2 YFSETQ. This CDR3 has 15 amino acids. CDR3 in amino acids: CASSSLADNVPEQYF. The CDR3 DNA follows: TGCGCCAGCAGCTCACTAGCGGACAATGTCCCCGAGCAGTACTTC.

The CDR3 sequence: CASSYRGSYEQYF. The CDR3 nucleotides read TGTGCCAGCAGTTACCGTGGCAGCTACGAGCAGTACTTC. The chain employs TRBV6-6 and TRBJ2-7, with D hard to call. This CDR3 is built from 13 residues. Per the germline V gene, CDR1 is MNHNY and CDR2 is SVGAGI (reference sequence). V lost 2 bases to trimming and J lost 3 bases, with 8 bases between them.

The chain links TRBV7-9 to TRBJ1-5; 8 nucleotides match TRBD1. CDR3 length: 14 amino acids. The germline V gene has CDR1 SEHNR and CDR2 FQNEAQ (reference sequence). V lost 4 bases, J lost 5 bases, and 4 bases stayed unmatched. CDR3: CASSSTGEYQPQHF. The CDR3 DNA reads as TGTGCCAGCAGCTCGACAGGGGAGTATCAGCCCCAGCATTTT.

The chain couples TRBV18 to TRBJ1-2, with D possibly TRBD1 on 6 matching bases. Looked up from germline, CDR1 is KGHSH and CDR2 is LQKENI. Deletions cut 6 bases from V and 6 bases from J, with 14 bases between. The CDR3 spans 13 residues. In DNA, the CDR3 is TGTGCCAGCTCCGTATTGTCAGGGGATGGCTACACCTTC. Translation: CASSVLSGDGYTF.

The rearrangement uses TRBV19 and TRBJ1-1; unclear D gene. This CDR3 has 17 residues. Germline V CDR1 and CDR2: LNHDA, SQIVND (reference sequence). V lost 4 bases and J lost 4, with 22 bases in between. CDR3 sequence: CASSRIPYEGRSTEAFF. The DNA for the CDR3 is TGTGCCAGTAGTAGAATTCCTTACGAAGGGAGAAGCACTGAAGCTTTCTTT. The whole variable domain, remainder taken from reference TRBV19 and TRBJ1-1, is DGGITQSPKYLFRKEGQNVTLSCEQNLNHDAMYWYRQDPGQGLRLIYYSQIVNDFQKGDIAEGYSVSREKKESFPLTVTSAQKNPTAFYLCASSRIPYEGRSTEAFFGQGTRLTVV.

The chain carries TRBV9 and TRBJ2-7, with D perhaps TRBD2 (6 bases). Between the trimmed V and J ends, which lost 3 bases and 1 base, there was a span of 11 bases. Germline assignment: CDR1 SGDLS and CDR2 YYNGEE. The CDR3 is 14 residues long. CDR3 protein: CASSAGDSSYEQYF. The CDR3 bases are TGTGCCAGCAGCGCGGGGGACTCATCCTACGAGCAGTACTTC.

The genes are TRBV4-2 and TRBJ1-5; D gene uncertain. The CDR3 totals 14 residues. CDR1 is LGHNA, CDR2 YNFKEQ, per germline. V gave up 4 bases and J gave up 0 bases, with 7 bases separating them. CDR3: CASSRRNSNQPQHF. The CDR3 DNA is TGTGCCAGCAGCCGGCGGAATAGCAATCAGCCCCAGCATTTT.

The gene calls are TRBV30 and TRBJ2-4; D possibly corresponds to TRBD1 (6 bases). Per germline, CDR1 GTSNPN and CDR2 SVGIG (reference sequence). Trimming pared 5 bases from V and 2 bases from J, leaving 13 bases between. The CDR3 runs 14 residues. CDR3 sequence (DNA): TGTGCCTGGCTACCATGGGACACCAAAAACATTCAGTACTTC. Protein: CAWLPWDTKNIQYF.

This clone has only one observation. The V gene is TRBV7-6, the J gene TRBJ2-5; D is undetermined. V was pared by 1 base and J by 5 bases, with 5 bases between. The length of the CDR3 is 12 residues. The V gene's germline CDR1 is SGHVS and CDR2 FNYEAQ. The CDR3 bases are TGTGCCAGCAGCTTAGTAGAGGAGACCCAGTACTTC. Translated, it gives CASSLVEETQYF. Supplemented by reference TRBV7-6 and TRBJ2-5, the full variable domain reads GAGVSQSPRYKVTKRGQDVALRCDPISGHVSLYWYRQALGQGPEFLTYFNYEAQQDKSGLPNDRFSAERPEGSISTLTIQRTEQRDSAMYRCASSLVEETQYFGPGTRLLVL.

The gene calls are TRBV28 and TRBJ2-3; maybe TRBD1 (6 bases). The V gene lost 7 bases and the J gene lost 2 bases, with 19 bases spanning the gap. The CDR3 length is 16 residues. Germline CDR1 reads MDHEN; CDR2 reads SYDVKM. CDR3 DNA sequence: TGTGCCAGCAAAACTCCGGGACATCCAAACACAGATACGCAGTATTTT. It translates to CASKTPGHPNTDTQYF. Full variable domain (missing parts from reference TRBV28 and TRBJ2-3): DVKVTQSSRYLVKRTGEKVFLECVQDMDHENMFWYRQDPGLGLRLIYFSYDVKMKEKGDIPEGYSVSREKKERFSLILESASTNQTSMYLCASKTPGHPNTDTQYFGPGTRLTVL.

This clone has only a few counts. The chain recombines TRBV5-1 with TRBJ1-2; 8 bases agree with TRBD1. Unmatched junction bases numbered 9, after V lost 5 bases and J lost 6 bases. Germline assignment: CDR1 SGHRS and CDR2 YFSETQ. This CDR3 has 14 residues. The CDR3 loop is CASSPLQGVNGYTF. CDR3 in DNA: TGCGCCAGCAGTCCATTACAGGGGGTAAATGGCTACACCTTC.

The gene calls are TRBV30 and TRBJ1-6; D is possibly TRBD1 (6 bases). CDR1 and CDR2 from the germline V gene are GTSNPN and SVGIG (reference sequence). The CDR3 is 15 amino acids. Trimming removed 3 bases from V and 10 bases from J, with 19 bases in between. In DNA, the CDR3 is TGTGCCTGGAGGGAAGACAGGAACGGTTTATCACCCCTCCACTTT. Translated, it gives CAWREDRNGLSPLHF.

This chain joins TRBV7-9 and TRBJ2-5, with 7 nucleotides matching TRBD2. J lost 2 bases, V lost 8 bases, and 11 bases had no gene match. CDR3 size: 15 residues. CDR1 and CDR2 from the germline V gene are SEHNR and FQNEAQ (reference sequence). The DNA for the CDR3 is TGTGCCAGCGTATCTCTAGCGGCTTCACAAGAGACCCAGTACTTC. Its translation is CASVSLAASQETQYF.

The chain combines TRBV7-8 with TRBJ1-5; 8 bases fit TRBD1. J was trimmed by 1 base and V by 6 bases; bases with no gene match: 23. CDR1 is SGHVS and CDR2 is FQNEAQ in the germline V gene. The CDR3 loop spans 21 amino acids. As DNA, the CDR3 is TGTGCCAGCAGGCTAGCCTCACCCCCCCAGGACAGGGAAAGAAGCAATCAGCCCCAGCATTTT. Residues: CASRLASPPQDRERSNQPQHF.

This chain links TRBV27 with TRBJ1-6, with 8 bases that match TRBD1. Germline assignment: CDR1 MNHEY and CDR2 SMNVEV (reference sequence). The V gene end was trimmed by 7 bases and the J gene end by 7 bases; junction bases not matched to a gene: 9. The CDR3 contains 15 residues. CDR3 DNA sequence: TGTGCCAGCACTTGGACAGGGATAACGAATTCACCCCTCCACTTT. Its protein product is CASTWTGITNSPLHF.

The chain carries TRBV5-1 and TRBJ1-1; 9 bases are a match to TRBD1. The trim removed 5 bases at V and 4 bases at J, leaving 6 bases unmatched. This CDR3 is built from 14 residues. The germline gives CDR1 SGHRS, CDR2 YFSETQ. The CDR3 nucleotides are TGCGCCAGCAGTCTACAGGGGGCCGGCACTGAAGCTTTCTTT. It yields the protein CASSLQGAGTEAFF.